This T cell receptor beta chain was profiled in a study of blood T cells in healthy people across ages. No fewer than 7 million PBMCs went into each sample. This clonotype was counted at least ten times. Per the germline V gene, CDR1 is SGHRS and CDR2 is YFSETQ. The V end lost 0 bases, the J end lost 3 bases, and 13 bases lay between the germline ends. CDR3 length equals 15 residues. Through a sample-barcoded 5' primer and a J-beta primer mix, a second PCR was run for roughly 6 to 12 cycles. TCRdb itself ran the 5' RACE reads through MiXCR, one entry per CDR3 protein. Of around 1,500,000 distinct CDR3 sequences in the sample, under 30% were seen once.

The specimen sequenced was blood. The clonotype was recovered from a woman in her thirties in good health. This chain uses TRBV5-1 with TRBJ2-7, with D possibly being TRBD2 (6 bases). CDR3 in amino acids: CASSLGDSSNYEQYF. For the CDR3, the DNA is TGCGCCAGCAGCTTGGGGGACTCATCCAACTACGAGCAGTACTTC. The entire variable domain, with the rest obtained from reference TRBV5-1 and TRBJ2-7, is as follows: KAGVTQTPRYLIKTRGQQVTLSCSPISGHRSVSWYQQTPGQGLQFLFEYFSETQRNKGNFPGRFSGRQFSNSRSEMNVSTLELGDSALYLCASSLGDSSNYEQYFGPGTRLTVT.